The clone carrying this T cell receptor beta chain was recorded a few times. Each CDR3 protein gets one entry after TCRdb re-called the 5' RACE reads with MiXCR. The sample holds about 88,000 distinct CDR3 sequences, around a quarter seen once. Germline V lookup: CDR1 SGHKS, CDR2 YYEKEE (reference sequence). The CDR3 loop spans 14 amino acids. V lost 4 bases to trimming and J lost 4 bases, with 14 bases between them. These data are taken from a study of T-cell memory formation after mild COVID-19. The chain links TRBV5-5 to TRBJ1-1; no clear D gene. The sequence was obtained from a man younger than 35 who had mild COVID-19 (a few samples of this study predate the infection). Cell type and time point are not known. Sequencing was performed on PBMCs or a T cell subset sorted from them (not recorded which). In DNA, the CDR3 is TGTGCCAGCAGCCTAAAGATGGGGTTCACTGAAGCTTTCTTT. This translates into CASSLKMGFTEAFF.